This T cell receptor beta chain was profiled in a study of neoadjuvant nivolumab and ipilimumab in lung cancer. Whole-study context: Nivolumab 3 mg/kg was given days 1, 15 and 29, plus ipilimumab 1 mg/kg day 1 in combination. Study observations and caveats: Blood richness before therapy tracked richness in tumors resected after neoadjuvant therapy. TCR sequencing covered a small number of samples. Only two of four nivolumab-treated tumors gained richness and clonality by surgery.

Sequenced by immunoSEQ multiplex PCR; TCRdb stores in-frame clones only, minus some. The data contain approximately 21,000 clones, approximately 81% of them seen just once; the ten biggest clones take up roughly 23%. Germline loops: CDR1 SEHNR, CDR2 FQNEAQ (reference sequence). With V trimmed by 5 bases and J by 4 bases, 9 bases remained unmatched. This CDR3 comprises 15 residues. To note about this clone: What it binds is unknown.

This receptor was obtained from an adult with non-small cell lung cancer. This material consisted of peripheral blood, taken before neoadjuvant nivolumab, alone or with ipilimumab. The chain links TRBV7-9 to TRBJ2-3, with 7 bases matching TRBD2. The CDR3 spells CASSPGGLGADTQYF. The DNA of the CDR3 is TGTGCCAGCAGCCCGGGCGGACTAGGGGCAGATACGCAGTATTTT.